A selection of T cell receptor beta chains follows, all from one sample in a study of molecular identifiers for immune sequencing clone quantification. TCRdb reprocessed the PCR reads via MiXCR and lists one record per CDR3 protein. The sample records over 600,000 distinct CDR3 sequences, 15% to 20% being singletons. Sequenced sample: naive CD8+ T cells from blood, with Jurkat cell RNA spiked in. Every receptor here comes from a human donor in good health. Some libraries in this study had Jurkat cell RNA spiked in. Each CDR3 is given with its conserved first and last residue. D genes are given only for firm matches. Clone size, where shown, is once, few, many, or a class for clones that have expanded.

cdr3_nt cdr3_aa clone_size v_call d_call j_call
TGTGCAAGTCGCTTGAGTTTGATCGAGCCCCAGCATTTT CASRLSLIEPQHF NA TRBV12-2 NA TRBJ1-5
TGTGCCAGCAGAGGGAGGACCAAAGGCACTGAAGCTTTCTTT CASRGRTKGTEAFF many TRBV9 NA TRBJ1-1
TGCAGCGTTGCTCTTGTAAGCGGGAACACCGGGGAGCTGTTTTTT CSVALVSGNTGELFF many TRBV29-1 NA TRBJ2-2
TGTGCCAGTAAAGGGACAGGCAGCGAGCAGTACTTC CASKGTGSEQYF few TRBV19 TRBD1 TRBJ2-7
TGTGCCAGCAGTTCGGGAAGCTACAATGAGCAGTTCTTC CASSSGSYNEQFF many TRBV6-5 NA TRBJ2-1
TGTGCCAGCAGCTTCTCGTCGGACAGGGACACCGGGGAGCTGTTTTTT CASSFSSDRDTGELFF few TRBV9 TRBD1 TRBJ2-2
TGTGCCAGCAGTTACTCCGGACTAGCGGGAGAGGCAGATACGCAGTATTTT CASSYSGLAGEADTQYF many TRBV6-2/TRBV6-3 TRBD2 TRBJ2-3
TGTGCCAGCAGCCAAGAAGACAGAAACTATGGCTACACCTTC CASSQEDRNYGYTF many TRBV3-1 NA TRBJ1-2
TGCGCCAGCAGCCTAGGGACCTCTGGAAGGACTGAAGCTTTCTTT CASSLGTSGRTEAFF many TRBV4-3 NA TRBJ1-1
TGTGCCAGCAGCTTACAAACCGAGAGCCTTTGGAATTATGGCTTCACCTTC CASSLQTESLWNYGFTF NA TRBV7-2 NA TRBJ1-2
TGCACGGGGGAATTCACAGATACGCAGTATTTT CTGEFTDTQYF many TRBV20-1 NA TRBJ2-3
TGTGCCAGCAGCTTAGTGGACAGGGGGACTGAAGCTTTCTTT CASSLVDRGTEAFF many TRBV7-9 TRBD1 TRBJ1-1
TGTGCCAGCAGCTTAGGGACAGCCGGGGTCACTGAAGCTTTCTTT CASSLGTAGVTEAFF many TRBV13 NA TRBJ1-1
TGTGCCAGCAGGCCGGGACGGGGGGCGCATGGCTACACCTTC CASRPGRGAHGYTF NA TRBV2 NA TRBJ1-2
TGTGCCAGTAATGGTTACGGGGTCGAGCAGTACTTC CASNGYGVEQYF many TRBV6-6 NA TRBJ2-7